Listed below are T cell receptor beta chains from one sample, sequenced in a study of shared T cell receptors in the human thymus. Sequencing used immunoSEQ multiplex PCR; TCRdb keeps in-frame clones, though not all of them. The sample has around 730,000 clones, approximately 83% seen once. The same specimen was also included in a second study, on human thymus T cells.

Source material: thymocytes. These receptors originate from a girl under three years old with a congenital heart defect. The CDR3 runs from the conserved cysteine through the conserved F or W. Fields, in order: clone size, D gene, V gene, J gene, CDR3 protein, CDR3 DNA. A D gene is named only where the DNA matches it firmly. Rows may omit the clone size; those that give it use once, few, many or a size class.

size: NA; D: NA; V: TRBV2; J: TRBJ1-1; CDR3: CASLVSGRMNTEAFF; DNA: TGTGCCAGCCTGGTGTCAGGGCGGATGAACACTGAAGCTTTCTTT
size: few; D: NA; V: TRBV5-1; J: TRBJ2-7; CDR3: CASSLEASYEQYF; DNA: TGCGCCAGCAGCTTGGAAGCTTCCTACGAGCAGTACTTC
size: NA; D: TRBD1; V: TRBV4-2; J: TRBJ1-1; CDR3: CASSQEGQGAFF; DNA: TGTGCCAGCAGCCAAGAAGGACAGGGGGCTTTCTTT
size: NA; D: TRBD1; V: TRBV5-1; J: TRBJ2-7; CDR3: CASSLESTDDDRVYEQYF; DNA: TGCGCCAGCAGCTTGGAATCGACCGACGACGACAGGGTTTACGAGCAGTACTTC
size: NA; D: NA; V: TRBV9; J: TRBJ1-2; CDR3: CASSTDPPGNNGYTF; DNA: TGTGCCAGCAGCACCGACCCCCCAGGGAACAATGGCTACACCTTC
size: NA; D: NA; V: TRBV7-8; J: TRBJ2-1; CDR3: CASSPDRTYNEQFF; DNA: TGTGCCAGCAGCCCCGACAGGACCTACAATGAGCAGTTCTTC
size: NA; D: TRBD2; V: TRBV5-4; J: TRBJ2-4; CDR3: CASTLGVAGPTAKNIQYF; DNA: TGTGCCAGCACCCTAGGGGTAGCGGGGCCTACAGCCAAAAACATTCAGTACTTC
size: NA; D: TRBD2; V: TRBV9; J: TRBJ2-3; CDR3: CASSVYSGGWGTDTQYF; DNA: TGTGCCAGCAGCGTATACAGCGGGGGTTGGGGGACAGATACGCAGTATTTT
size: NA; D: TRBD1; V: TRBV7-4; J: TRBJ1-1; CDR3: CASSSRDRGDTEAFF; DNA: TGTGCCAGCAGCTCCCGGGACAGGGGGGACACTGAAGCTTTCTTT
size: NA; D: NA; V: TRBV15; J: TRBJ1-4; CDR3: CATSRDPLRESNEKLFF; DNA: TGTGCCACCAGCAGAGATCCCCTCCGAGAGTCTAATGAAAAACTGTTTTTT
size: NA; D: TRBD1; V: TRBV9; J: TRBJ1-2; CDR3: CASSVEYRRTGLSYGYTF; DNA: TGTGCCAGCAGCGTAGAGTATCGCCGGACAGGCTTATCCTATGGCTACACCTTC
size: NA; D: NA; V: TRBV4-3; J: TRBJ1-3; CDR3: CASSQEAEEAGNTIYF; DNA: TGCGCCAGCAGCCAAGAAGCTGAGGAAGCTGGAAACACCATATATTTT
size: NA; D: NA; V: TRBV9; J: TRBJ1-3; CDR3: CASSVGQDRQARGPSGNTIYF; DNA: TGTGCCAGCAGCGTAGGGCAAGACAGACAGGCTAGGGGACCCTCTGGAAACACCATATATTTT
size: NA; D: TRBD2; V: TRBV5-1; J: TRBJ2-1; CDR3: CASSLAPAGGYNEQFF; DNA: TGCGCCAGCAGCTTGGCCCCCGCGGGGGGCTACAATGAGCAGTTCTTC
size: NA; D: NA; V: TRBV7-2; J: TRBJ1-2; CDR3: CASSLNKGGPKKGYTF; DNA: TGTGCCAGCAGCTTAAATAAGGGGGGGCCAAAGAAAGGCTACACCTTC
size: NA; D: NA; V: TRBV7-9; J: TRBJ1-5; CDR3: CASSFHREPQHF; DNA: TGTGCCAGCAGCTTTCACCGGGAGCCCCAGCATTTT
size: NA; D: TRBD1; V: TRBV28; J: TRBJ1-6; CDR3: CASSFPGTGFSPLHF; DNA: TGTGCCAGCAGTTTCCCCGGGACAGGGTTTTCACCCCTCCACTTT
size: NA; D: NA; V: TRBV2; J: TRBJ1-4; CDR3: CASEFGAGEKLFF; DNA: TGTGCCAGTGAATTCGGTGCGGGTGAAAAACTGTTTTTT
size: NA; D: TRBD1; V: TRBV25-1; J: TRBJ1-2; CDR3: CASSDRDRGPRGYGYTF; DNA: TGTGCCAGCAGTGACCGGGACAGGGGGCCGAGAGGCTATGGCTACACCTTC
size: NA; D: NA; V: TRBV10-1; J: TRBJ2-1; CDR3: CASSESGRDEQFF; DNA: TGCGCCAGCAGTGAGTCCGGTCGGGATGAGCAGTTCTTC
size: NA; D: NA; V: TRBV4-3; J: TRBJ1-1; CDR3: CASSRTGGPSMNTEAFF; DNA: TGCGCCAGCAGCCGAACGGGGGGACCATCAATGAACACTGAAGCTTTCTTT
size: NA; D: TRBD1; V: TRBV6-1; J: TRBJ1-1; CDR3: CASKRTGLMNTEAFF; DNA: TGTGCCAGCAAGAGGACAGGGCTAATGAACACTGAAGCTTTCTTT
size: NA; D: NA; V: TRBV4-3; J: TRBJ1-2; CDR3: CASSQSGPGDYGYTF; DNA: TGCGCCAGCAGCCAGTCAGGCCCCGGGGACTATGGCTACACCTTC
size: NA; D: NA; V: TRBV5-6; J: TRBJ2-6; CDR3: CASTRVALGANVLTF; DNA: TGTGCCAGCACCCGGGTTGCCCTTGGGGCCAACGTCCTGACTTTC
size: NA; D: TRBD2; V: TRBV5-6; J: TRBJ2-1; CDR3: CASSPTSGGGNEQFF; DNA: TGTGCCAGCAGCCCTACTAGCGGGGGGGGGAATGAGCAGTTCTTC
size: NA; D: TRBD1; V: TRBV5-1; J: TRBJ2-7; CDR3: CASSLQGTKDYEQYF; DNA: TGCGCCAGCAGCTTACAGGGGACAAAAGATTACGAGCAGTACTTC